This is a list of T cell receptor beta chains from one sample in a study of blood T cells in healthy people across ages. Each CDR3 protein gets one entry after TCRdb re-called the 5' RACE reads with MiXCR. The sample has around 780,000 distinct CDR3 sequences; around 50% are singletons. Sequences were obtained from blood. These receptors were obtained from a man between 40 and 49 years old in good health. Both conserved end residues are trimmed from each CDR3. A D gene is named only where the DNA matches it firmly.

CDR3,D,J,V
ASSLYGGINEQY,TRBD2,TRBJ2-7,TRBV28
ASSLIGTTSLQQY,TRBD2,TRBJ2-7,TRBV27
ASSLGLRETRY,NA,TRBJ2-5,TRBV7-9
ASSGGERQY,NA,TRBJ2-3,TRBV7-3
ASSVSFYNSPLH,NA,TRBJ1-6,TRBV9
ASSQNLGGAGGANVPT,NA,TRBJ2-6,TRBV3-1
ASGRAGSSYNEQF,NA,TRBJ2-1,TRBV5-1
SVYRGAREQY,TRBD1,TRBJ2-7,TRBV29-1
ASSRDKAGSPLH,NA,TRBJ1-6,TRBV7-2
ASSSGTPFQY,NA,TRBJ2-5,TRBV18
ASSLPDRTETQY,NA,TRBJ2-5,TRBV12-3/TRBV12-4
ATSDHQGASYGYT,TRBD1,TRBJ1-2,TRBV24-1
SVPDREDYGYT,TRBD1,TRBJ1-2,TRBV29-1
ASTTGGVDSPLH,NA,TRBJ1-6,TRBV6-5
ASSRSKGWNELF,NA,TRBJ2-1,TRBV27
ASSLDQGELSGYT,TRBD1,TRBJ1-2,TRBV7-3
ASSLQSGDNQPQH,NA,TRBJ1-5,TRBV7-9
ASSQGPAYNEQF,NA,TRBJ2-1,TRBV18
SARTGGDYGYT,NA,TRBJ1-2,TRBV20-1
ASSYLAGAHYEQY,TRBD2,TRBJ2-7,TRBV27
SLTHETEGAPNYGYT,TRBD1,TRBJ1-2,TRBV29-1
SVPRPSYGYT,NA,TRBJ1-2,TRBV29-1
ASSEYLKVGANVLT,NA,TRBJ2-6,TRBV25-1
ATSDLGQGGTDTQY,TRBD1,TRBJ2-3,TRBV24-1
ASSPASGSVNEQF,TRBD2,TRBJ2-1,TRBV7-8